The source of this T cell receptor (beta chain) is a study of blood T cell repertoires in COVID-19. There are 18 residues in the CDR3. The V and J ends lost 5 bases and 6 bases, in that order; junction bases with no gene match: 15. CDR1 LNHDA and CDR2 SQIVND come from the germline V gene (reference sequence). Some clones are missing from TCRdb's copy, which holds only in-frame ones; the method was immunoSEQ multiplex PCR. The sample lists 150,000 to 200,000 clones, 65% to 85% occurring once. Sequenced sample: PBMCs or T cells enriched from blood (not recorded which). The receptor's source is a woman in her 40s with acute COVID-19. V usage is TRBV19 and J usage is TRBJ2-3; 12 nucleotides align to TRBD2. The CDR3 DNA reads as TGTGCCAGTAGTGCAGCATGGACTAGCGGGGACTTCAGGGATACGCAGTATTTT. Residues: CASSAAWTSGDFRDTQYF. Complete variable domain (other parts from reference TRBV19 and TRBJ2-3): DGGITQSPKYLFRKEGQNVTLSCEQNLNHDAMYWYRQDPGQGLRLIYYSQIVNDFQKGDIAEGYSVSREKKESFPLTVTSAQKNPTAFYLCASSAAWTSGDFRDTQYFGPGTRLTVL.